The TCR beta chain described here comes from a study of PD-1 blockade in classical Hodgkin lymphoma. Overall study: Patients were infused with nivolumab 3 mg/kg every 2 weeks.

Following autologous stem cell transplantation, relapse occurred in every patient, and exposure to brentuximab vedotin varied. Study outcomes and limitations: Prior therapy or disease activity may underlie the repertoire differences, whose causes remain undefined. It was among complete responders that baseline diversity resembled that of newly diagnosed patients. Relapsed/refractory patients reportedly had lower baseline diversity than newly diagnosed patients.

This clone has more than one count but fewer than ten. Its antigen is currently unknown. Repertoires were generated with immunoSEQ multiplex PCR, while TCRdb's copy carries only in-frame clones and drops some. The table has around 13,000 clones, 84% seen once. The junction had 7 bases not matched to a gene; V was cut back by 5 bases and J by 9 bases. The CDR3 runs to 15 residues. Germline V gene lookup returns CDR1 LGHNA and CDR2 YNFKEQ. The chain employs TRBV4-2 and TRBJ2-1; TRBD2 matches at 13 bases. The sample was peripheral blood mononuclear cells (PBMCs), taken at baseline. The origin of this receptor is a human donor with classical Hodgkin lymphoma. The CDR3 DNA reads as TGTGCCAGCAGCTCCGGGACTAGCGGGGCGGGTGAGCAGTTCTTC. It is translated as CASSSGTSGAGEQFF.